This TCR beta chain was documented in a study of blood T cell repertoires in COVID-19. Study-wide background: Sample material is recorded as cDNA or gDNA derived from T cells, B-cell-depleted T cells, or PBMCs.

This CDR3 is built from 17 residues. Trimming shortened V by 3 bases and J by 0 bases, and 12 bases separated the two germline ends. Germline CDR1 reads LNHDA; CDR2 reads SQIVND (reference sequence). Libraries were prepared by immunoSEQ multiplex PCR; TCRdb keeps only in-frame clonotypes and omits some of them. The sample carries a few hundred thousand clones, roughly 76% recorded once. The V and J genes are TRBV19 and TRBJ2-6; a possible D gene is TRBD2 (6 bases). This clonotype originated in a human donor in a cohort sampled during active COVID-19. The sample taken for sequencing was peripheral blood. As DNA, the CDR3 is TGTGCCAGTAGTATGGAGCGGGTTGCCTCTGGGGCCAACGTCCTGACTTTC. This sequence encodes CASSMERVASGANVLTF. The full variable domain, in which reference TRBV19 and TRBJ2-6 provide the parts outside the CDR3, is DGGITQSPKYLFRKEGQNVTLSCEQNLNHDAMYWYRQDPGQGLRLIYYSQIVNDFQKGDIAEGYSVSREKKESFPLTVTSAQKNPTAFYLCASSMERVASGANVLTFGAGSRLTVL.